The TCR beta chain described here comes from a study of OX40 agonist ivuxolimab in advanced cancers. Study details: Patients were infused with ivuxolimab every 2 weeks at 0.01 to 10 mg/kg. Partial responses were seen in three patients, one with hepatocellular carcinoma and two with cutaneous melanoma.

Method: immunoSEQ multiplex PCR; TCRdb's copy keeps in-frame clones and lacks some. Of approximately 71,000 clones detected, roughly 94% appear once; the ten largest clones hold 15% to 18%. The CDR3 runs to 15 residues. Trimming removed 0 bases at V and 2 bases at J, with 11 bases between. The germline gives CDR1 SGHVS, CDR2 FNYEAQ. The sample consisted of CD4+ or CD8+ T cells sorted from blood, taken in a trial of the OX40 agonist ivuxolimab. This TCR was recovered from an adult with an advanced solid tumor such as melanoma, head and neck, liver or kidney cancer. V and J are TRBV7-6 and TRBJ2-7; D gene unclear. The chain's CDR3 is CASSLAGMGTYEQYF. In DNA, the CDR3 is TGTGCCAGCAGCTTAGCGGGGATGGGGACCTACGAGCAGTACTTC.